This T cell receptor beta chain was documented in a study of T cells after yellow fever vaccination. Per the germline V gene, CDR1 is SGDLS and CDR2 is YYNGEE. V lost 0 bases to trimming and J lost 4 bases, with 10 bases between them. This CDR3 is 15 amino acids long. TCRdb processed the 5' RACE reads anew with MiXCR; each CDR3 protein has one entry. Of 68,000 or so distinct CDR3 sequences listed, 5% to 8% are singletons. Source: CD8+ T cells sorted from PBMCs, taken about 49 days after the first yellow fever vaccination. The chain has TRBV9 and TRBJ1-4; no clear D. The receptor was derived from a man younger than 35 who received the YFV17D yellow fever vaccine. The CDR3 loop reads CASSVVPGGNEKLFF. The CDR3 nucleotides read TGTGCCAGCAGCGTAGTCCCGGGTGGTAATGAAAAACTGTTTTTT.